The 15 T cell receptor beta chains below all came from one sample that was sequenced in a study of CD8+CD57+ T cells in acquired aplastic anemia. Profiles of TCR beta VDJ and CDR3 were generated from a genomic DNA template. One entry per CDR3 protein results from TCRdb running MiXCR on the reads. The sample includes approximately 300,000 distinct CDR3 sequences, under 60% of them seen just once. Flow cytometry had shown expanded CD8+CD57+ cells in the patients chosen for sequencing. Sequenced sample: sorted CD4+, CD8+, or CD8+CD57+ T cells (not recorded which) from PBMCs. The receptors shown here come from a human donor with aplastic anemia.

The chain links TRBV7-2 to TRBJ2-7, with D uncertain. Trimming left V 2 bases short and J 2 bases short, with 7 bases between. This CDR3 is 13 amino acids long. Germline V gives CDR1 SGHTA, CDR2 FQGNSA. CDR3 nucleotides: TGTGCCAGCAGCTTAAGTGCAACCTACGAGCAGTACTTC. Its translation is CASSLSATYEQYF.

The chain couples TRBV29-1 to TRBJ2-7; D uncertain. Germline values: CDR1 SQVTM, CDR2 ANQGSEA. V lost 6 bases, J lost 0 bases, and 12 bases lay in between. CDR3 length equals 13 residues. This CDR3 reads CSVDSGDSYEQYF. CDR3 DNA: TGCAGCGTAGATAGTGGGGACTCCTACGAGCAGTACTTC.

The chain uses TRBV3-1 and TRBJ2-1; 10 nucleotides line up with TRBD2. J was trimmed by 2 bases and V by 1 base; bases with no gene match: 2. The germline CDR1 and CDR2 sequences are LGHDT and YNNKEL (reference sequence). The CDR3 sequence is 16 residues long. The CDR3 coding sequence is TGTGCCAGCAGCCAAGCGGGGACTAGCGCCTACAATGAGCAGTTCTTC. Translation: CASSQAGTSAYNEQFF.

J is TRBJ1-3 and V is TRBV7-8; no firm D call. Trimming shortened V by 8 bases and J by 6 bases, and 17 bases separated the two germline ends. Germline values: CDR1 SGHVS, CDR2 FQNEAQ. This CDR3 is 14 amino acids long. This CDR3 reads CASCAGGNENTIYF. CDR3 sequence (DNA): TGTGCCAGCTGCGCAGGCGGGAACGAAAACACCATATATTTT.

In regard to this clonotype: One junction end does not reproduce the germline sequence, and a read error may be involved. The genes are TRBV5-1 and TRBJ1-6; 7 nucleotides align to TRBD1. The CDR3 is made up of 15 amino acids. Germline lookup yields CDR1 SGHRS and CDR2 YFSETQ. As DNA, the CDR3 is TGCGCCAGCAGCTTAGGAGGGACAGATAATTCACCCCTCCGCTTT. Translated: CASSLGGTDNSPLRF.

The table lists this clonotype with many counts. This chain links TRBV7-3 with TRBJ2-3; 10 bases are shared with TRBD2. Per the germline V gene, CDR1 is SGHTA and CDR2 is FQGTGA. The CDR3 length is 18 residues. V dropped 5 bases and J dropped 1; count of bases not matched to a gene: 12. The CDR3 region is CASSQRSKLAGGTDTQYF. The CDR3 nucleotides are TGTGCCAGCAGCCAACGCTCCAAGCTAGCGGGGGGCACAGATACGCAGTATTTT.

J is TRBJ2-3 and V is TRBV19; TRBD1 might be the D (6 bases). V gave up 5 bases and J gave up 3 bases, with 18 bases separating them. Per the germline V gene, CDR1 is LNHDA and CDR2 is SQIVND (reference sequence). This CDR3 has 16 residues. In DNA, the CDR3 is TGTGCCAGTAGTGCCCAGAAAGGGGGACCGACAGATACGCAGTATTTT. Its protein product is CASSAQKGGPTDTQYF.

This clonotype has only one observation. Here the CDR3 reads CASSLAREGTGNTIYF. CDR3 coding DNA: TGTGCCAGCAGCTTAGCGAGGGAGGGCACTGGAAACACCATATATTTT. The chain combines TRBV7-2 with TRBJ1-3; the D is unclear. This CDR3 is 16 amino acids long. Between the trimmed V and J ends, which lost 0 bases and 2 bases, there was a span of 11 bases. Looked up from germline, CDR1 is SGHTA and CDR2 is FQGNSA.

This clonotype was counted ten times or more. J is TRBJ1-2 and V is TRBV12-3 or TRBV12-4, with D possibly being TRBD1 (5 bases). V was pared by 6 bases and J by 2 bases, with 16 bases between. The CDR3 extends over 15 amino acids. CDR3 amino acids: CASRGDRLKNYGYTF. CDR3 nucleotides: TGTGCCAGCAGGGGGGATCGACTGAAAAACTATGGCTACACCTTC.

The V gene is TRBV2, the J gene TRBJ2-7, with D possibly TRBD2 on 6 matching bases. Trimming pared 8 bases from V and 3 bases from J, leaving 11 bases between. This CDR3 contains 12 residues. Germline V CDR1 and CDR2: SNHLY, FYNNEI. Here the CDR3 DNA reads TGTGCCAGCCTGGGGGGTCTCTACGAGCAGTACTTC. It encodes CASLGGLYEQYF.

This clonotype was observed at least ten times. The chain uses TRBV7-8 and TRBJ2-3; no firm D call. There are 11 residues in the CDR3. Germline V gene lookup returns CDR1 SGHVS and CDR2 FQNEAQ. Trimming removed 4 bases at V and 9 bases at J, with 8 bases between. The CDR3 protein is CASSSALTQYF. DNA of the CDR3: TGTGCCAGCAGCTCCGCGTTGACGCAGTATTTT.

This clonotype was seen a handful of times. This chain links TRBV14 with TRBJ2-7; D gene ambiguous. The CDR3 runs 14 residues. Trimming stripped 1 base from V and 3 bases from J, with 10 bases between. Per germline, CDR1 SGHDN and CDR2 FVKESK. The CDR3 DNA reads as TGTGCCAGCAGCCAAGGCCGGGCAAGCTACGAGCAGTACTTC. The encoded protein is CASSQGRASYEQYF.

This clonotype appeared once. V is TRBV11-2 and J is TRBJ2-7, with D perhaps matching TRBD1 (5 bases). The CDR3 contains 15 residues. V gave up 6 bases and J gave up 5 bases, with 20 bases separating them. CDR1 and CDR2 from the germline V gene are SGHAT and FQNNGV. In DNA form, the CDR3 reads TGTGCCAGCAGTTACGGGCAGGGAAATGGTAACGAGCAGTACTTC. Amino acids: CASSYGQGNGNEQYF.

J is TRBJ2-3 and V is TRBV7-2; D might be TRBD2 (7 bases). There are 15 residues in the CDR3. Germline loops: CDR1 SGHTA, CDR2 FQGNSA. The V gene lost 3 bases and the J gene lost 4 bases, with 14 bases spanning the gap. The DNA for the CDR3 is TGTGCCAGCAGCTTGGGGGGGGCTCAGGCAGATACGCAGTATTTT. Protein: CASSLGGAQADTQYF.

This clonotype was recorded at least ten times. The rearrangement links TRBV7-8 to TRBJ1-3; the D gene is possibly TRBD1 (5 bases). The CDR3 runs 15 residues. Germline V lookup: CDR1 SGHVS, CDR2 FQNEAQ. V was pared by 3 bases and J by 3 bases, with 12 bases between. The CDR3 reads CASSLVWGSGNTIYF. The CDR3 DNA reads as TGTGCCAGCAGCTTGGTGTGGGGGAGTGGAAACACCATATATTTT. The whole variable domain, remainder taken from reference TRBV7-8 and TRBJ1-3, is GAGVSQSPRYKVAKRGQDVALRCDPISGHVSLFWYQQALGQGPEFLTYFQNEAQLDKSGLPSDRFFAERPEGSVSTLKIQRTQQEDSAVYLCASSLVWGSGNTIYFGEGSWLTVV.